A selection of T cell receptor beta chains follows, all from one sample in a study of neurological immune-mediated disorders. TCRdb processed the 5' RACE reads anew with MiXCR; each CDR3 protein has one entry. The table has about 66,000 distinct CDR3 sequences, 4.5% seen once. The specimen was PBMCs. The source of these receptors is a man aged 25 to 45 with multiple sclerosis. CDR3s include the opening cysteine and the closing phenylalanine or tryptophan. The order of the fields is D gene, V gene, clone size, J gene, CDR3 DNA, CDR3 protein. D genes are given only for firm matches. Size is omitted from some rows. Given values are once, few, many or a class for expanded clones.

>.|TRBV10-3|many|TRBJ1-2
TGTGCCATCACCTATGGAGAAGGGTATGGCTACACCTTC
CAITYGEGYGYTF
>.|TRBV7-9|.|TRBJ2-3
TGTGCCAGCAGCTTCGGTAGTTCCGGCACAGATATGCAGTATTTT
CASSFGSSGTDMQYF
>.|TRBV5-1|many|TRBJ2-7
TGCGCCAGCAGCCACGGAGCGCTGGACTACGAGCAGTACTTC
CASSHGALDYEQYF
>.|TRBV6-6|many|TRBJ1-3
TGTGCCAGCAGCCGAACAGGAAGCTCTGGAAACACCATATATTTT
CASSRTGSSGNTIYF
>.|TRBV12-3/TRBV12-4|many|TRBJ1-1
TGTGCCAGCAGTTTTCGGGCGGGGATTGAAGCTTTCTTT
CASSFRAGIEAFF
>.|TRBV12-3/TRBV12-4|.|TRBJ2-1
TGTGCCAGCAGTTTGAGGGGGGCACAGTTCTTC
CASSLRGAQFF
>TRBD1|TRBV20-1|many|TRBJ1-4
TGCAGTGCTTTGACCGGGACAGGGAGTGAAAAACTGTTTTTT
CSALTGTGSEKLFF
>TRBD1|TRBV20-1|many|TRBJ2-4
TGCAGTGCTAGAGACACCGGGACAGGGGGCTTCCTAGCCAAAAACATTCAGTACTTC
CSARDTGTGGFLAKNIQYF
>.|TRBV12-3/TRBV12-4|.|TRBJ1-1
TGTGCCAGCAGTTTGGCAGACAACGGTATGAACACTGAAGCTTTCTTT
CASSLADNGMNTEAFF
>.|TRBV3-1|many|TRBJ1-2
TGTGCCAGCAGCCTAAGACAGCGAAGGGGCTACACCTTC
CASSLRQRRGYTF
>.|TRBV5-1|.|TRBJ1-3
TGCGCCAGCAGCTTGGACACAGGGAGCCTCTCTGGAAACACCATATATTTT
CASSLDTGSLSGNTIYF
>.|TRBV30|few|TRBJ1-1
TGTGCCTGGAATCGCAGGACTGAAGCTTTCTTT
CAWNRRTEAFF